This entry is about one T cell receptor beta chain. Its specificity is unknown. This entry belongs to a study of T cells expressing NK-cell markers. The CDR3 totals 13 residues. Germline CDR1 reads MDHEN; CDR2 reads SYDVKM. Synthesis of TCR beta cDNA relied on 5'RACE template switching carrying UMIs. Following a re-call of the 5' RACE reads, TCRdb has one entry per CDR3 protein and lacks DNA. Recorded for this sample: 140,000 or so distinct CDR3 sequences. Findings and limits, study-wide: In a handful of donors, dominant CD3+CD56+NKG2C+ clonotypes ranked among the top 10 CD8+ clonotypes. HCMV specificity was not established for the expanded NKG2C+ T cell clones.

The TCR originated in a man in his late teens or twenties in good health. The sample consisted of blood T cells: a sorted CD56 or NKG2C T cell subset, CD4+ or CD8+ T cells, or bulk PBMC T cells (not recorded which). This chain connects TRBV28 to TRBJ2-3; lacking DNA, the TRBD2 call made by TCRdb goes unchecked. The CDR3 loop reads CASSLQGRSTQYF.